One and the same sample provided the 2 T cell receptor beta chains below, sequenced in a study of CD8+ T cells in alopecia areata. RNA extraction and reverse transcription yielded cDNA as sequencing template. Sequencing used immunoSEQ multiplex PCR; TCRdb keeps in-frame clones, though not all of them. This table holds 110,000 to 150,000 clones, less than 70% found once. Sample treatment: oral pan-JAK inhibitor, 5-10 mg twice daily. Material: CD8+ T cells sorted from blood, obtained at week 4, from a patient treated with tofacitinib. The receptor set was obtained from a human donor with alopecia areata.

This clone was seen more than once but under ten times. The gene calls are TRBV4-1 and TRBJ1-5; D not certain. The CDR3 extends over 14 amino acids. Trimming removed 1 base from V and 6 bases from J, with 10 bases in between. Germline loops: CDR1 MGHRA, CDR2 YSYEKL. Written as DNA, the CDR3 is TGCGCCAGCAGCCAAGGGAAAGGGTTTCAGCCCCAGCATTTT. Its translation: CASSQGKGFQPQHF.

The chain joins TRBV30 to TRBJ2-7; the D gene is possibly TRBD1 (5 bases). The CDR3 extends over 14 amino acids. V was trimmed by 5 bases and J by 3 bases, leaving 17 bases between them. Germline V lookup: CDR1 GTSNPN, CDR2 SVGIG (reference sequence). CDR3 in amino acids: CAWSLGQGSYEQYF. The CDR3 DNA reads as TGTGCCTGGTCACTCGGGCAGGGTAGCTACGAGCAGTACTTC.